This is a list of T cell receptor beta chains from one sample in a study of T cell responses to AZD1222 COVID-19 vaccine. Profiling relied on immunoSEQ multiplex PCR, and the TCRdb table lists in-frame clones only, not all of them. The sample lists more than 120,000 clones, about 91% seen once, with about a tenth in the top ten. The sample consisted of peripheral blood, taken 28 days after the second AZD1222 dose. Source of these receptors: an adult who received the AZD1222 COVID-19 vaccine. Each CDR3 is given without its conserved first and last residue. The D gene is left open where the match is weak. The size field is filled for only some rows; it gives once, few, many or a size class.

j_gene,abundance,v_gene,d_gene,CDR3aa
TRBJ1-2,NA,TRBV7-9,TRBD1,ASSLRGTEPYGYT
TRBJ1-3,once,TRBV27,NA,ASTLSSPNVPGNTIY
TRBJ2-7,NA,TRBV5-1,NA,ASSSHHLPGDEQY
TRBJ1-2,NA,TRBV7-9,TRBD1,ASSRNYRGSDYGYT
TRBJ1-1,NA,TRBV3-1/TRBV3-2,NA,ASSQVSSEAF
TRBJ1-1,once,TRBV11-2,NA,ASRSLLAGARAF
TRBJ1-2,NA,TRBV7-2,NA,ASSSYVGGGGYT
TRBJ1-6,NA,TRBV5-1,NA,ASRSGSSYNSPLH
TRBJ1-5,NA,TRBV28,NA,ASSLLAGNQPQH
TRBJ2-7,few,TRBV19,NA,ASSMASGYEQY
TRBJ1-1,NA,TRBV7-2,TRBD1,ASSSYRGNTEAF
TRBJ1-2,once,TRBV6-5,TRBD1,ASSATGGRNYGYT
TRBJ1-4,NA,TRBV4-2,TRBD1,ASSQDLGAGTANEKLF
TRBJ2-1,NA,TRBV19,TRBD2,ASSMASGGLGHEQF
TRBJ1-1,NA,TRBV29-1,TRBD1,SVSGTGGLNTEAF
TRBJ1-1,NA,TRBV19,TRBD1,ASSMSGTGNPNTEAF
TRBJ2-1,NA,TRBV19,TRBD2,ASSIPSGRAGSYNEQF
TRBJ2-5,NA,TRBV7-8,TRBD1,ASSTGQGWGETQY
TRBJ2-1,once,TRBV18,TRBD2,ASSPRTSGYNEQF
TRBJ1-1,NA,TRBV20-1,NA,SASGMGLTEAF
TRBJ2-7,NA,TRBV15,TRBD2,ASSRGVTYEQY
TRBJ1-5,NA,TRBV2,NA,ASSENPVGGEPQH
TRBJ1-1,NA,TRBV5-5,NA,ASSAIGIGTEAF
TRBJ1-1,once,TRBV7-9,NA,ASSLDGRREAF
TRBJ1-2,NA,TRBV28,NA,ASSLQEGNYGYT
TRBJ1-5,NA,TRBV28,TRBD1,ASSDRGRTQPQH
TRBJ1-1,NA,TRBV19,NA,AAGRGFTEAF
TRBJ1-2,once,TRBV11-2,NA,ASSSLRGANYGYT
TRBJ2-1,NA,TRBV7-2,TRBD1,ASSSSGTGFNEQF
TRBJ2-1,NA,TRBV9,TRBD2,ASSVSGGPLDIPVPYNEQF
TRBJ1-2,NA,TRBV7-3,TRBD1,ASSEGTGDYGYT
TRBJ2-7,NA,TRBV5-6,TRBD2,ASSLTSGRAYEQY
TRBJ1-1,NA,TRBV19,NA,ASSPGQLNTEAF
TRBJ2-2,NA,TRBV6-2/TRBV6-3,NA,ASSFPRGRPGELF
TRBJ1-5,NA,TRBV27,NA,ASSRGDSQPQH
TRBJ2-2,NA,TRBV3-1/TRBV3-2,NA,ASSQDPGAGELF
TRBJ1-1,NA,TRBV2,NA,ASRPGHLNTEAF
TRBJ1-5,NA,TRBV10-3,NA,AISDIRADVYYDQPQH
TRBJ1-1,NA,TRBV3-1/TRBV3-2,NA,ASSQAGEQSEAF
TRBJ1-3,NA,TRBV6-7,NA,ASSLLLGISGNTIY
TRBJ2-2,few,TRBV5-4,NA,ASSMTSGGTGELF
TRBJ1-2,NA,TRBV3-1/TRBV3-2,NA,ASSQDHLGGQGYT
TRBJ2-5,once,TRBV4-1,TRBD1,ASSQVQGVPPGETQY
TRBJ2-3,NA,TRBV19,NA,ASSRPGSSSTDTQY